One and the same sample provided the 19 T cell receptor beta chains below, sequenced in a study of early T cells in non-severe SARS-CoV-2 infection. MiXCR was run by TCRdb on the 5' RACE reads, yielding one entry per CDR3 protein. The sample yields 60,000 to 75,000 distinct CDR3 sequences, more than 8% seen once. The starting material was whole blood, obtained at baseline. These receptors all stem from an adult who was a healthcare worker with PCR-confirmed SARS-CoV-2 infection or an uninfected control (not recorded which).

This clonotype was picked up a small number of times. V usage is TRBV5-5 and J usage is TRBJ1-4; tentatively, D is TRBD1 (5 bases). V lost 4 bases and J 3 bases, leaving 13 bases between the germline ends. The V gene's germline CDR1 is SGHKS and CDR2 YYEKEE (reference sequence). This CDR3 region has 15 residues. The CDR3 reads CASSAAGLANEKLFF. The CDR3 DNA sequence: TGTGCCAGCAGCGCCGCAGGGCTTGCTAATGAAAAACTGTTTTTT.

In its sample, this clonotype was seen many times. The chain uses TRBV24-1 and TRBJ1-5; D not resolved. The CDR3 loop spans 14 amino acids. The germline V gene encodes CDR1 KGHDR and CDR2 SFDVKD. Trimming left V 4 bases short and J 0 bases short, with 6 bases between. The chain's CDR3 is CATSDTYSNQPQHF. DNA for the CDR3: TGTGCCACCAGTGACACATATAGCAATCAGCCCCAGCATTTT.

The chain is built from TRBV7-9 and TRBJ2-3; D gene uncertain. The CDR3 consists of 13 residues. Looked up from germline, CDR1 is SEHNR and CDR2 is FQNEAQ (reference sequence). Trimming took 5 bases from V and 6 from J, leaving 12 bases between them. CDR3 coding DNA: TGTGCCAGCAGCCAGTCATACTCGGATACGCAGTATTTT. It encodes CASSQSYSDTQYF.

This rearrangement joins TRBV5-1 to TRBJ2-3, with 7 positions matching TRBD2. The CDR3 runs to 15 residues. CDR1 SGHRS and CDR2 YFSETQ come from the germline V gene. J lost 2 bases, V lost 4 bases, and 7 bases had no gene match. CDR3: CASSVLAVSTDTQYF. DNA for the CDR3: TGCGCCAGCAGCGTGCTAGCGGTATCCACAGATACGCAGTATTTT.

A few counts support this clonotype. The chain recombines TRBV6-2 or TRBV6-3 with TRBJ2-2; 8 bases match TRBD2. V trimming: 0 bases; J trimming: 0 bases; junction bases outside the gene matches: 9. CDR1 is MNHEY, CDR2 SVGEGT, per germline. The CDR3 is 19 amino acids. Written as DNA, the CDR3 is TGTGCCAGCAGTTACTCCACGGGAGGGAGTAGACCGAACACCGGGGAGCTGTTTTTT. Its translation: CASSYSTGGSRPNTGELFF.

This clonotype was seen many times. This sequence joins TRBV24-1 and TRBJ2-1; D gene uncertain. V lost 2 bases and J 7 bases, leaving 5 bases between the germline ends. CDR1 is KGHDR and CDR2 is SFDVKD in the germline V gene. The CDR3 has 12 amino acids. CDR3 bases: TGTGCCACCAGTGATTATTCTAATGAGCAGTTCTTC. Its translation is CATSDYSNEQFF.

This clonotype was recorded many times. The chain couples TRBV28 to TRBJ2-7; 7 nucleotides line up with TRBD2. The CDR3 consists of 15 residues. The germline gives CDR1 MDHEN, CDR2 SYDVKM. V shed 5 bases and J 7 bases; nucleotides not matched to a gene: 14. The CDR3 region has the DNA TGTGCCAGCAGTCCCCCCGGGGAGGGCCAATGGGAGCAGTACTTC. It specifies CASSPPGEGQWEQYF.

V and J are TRBV6-2 or TRBV6-3 and TRBJ2-7, with D perhaps TRBD2 (6 bases). Looked up from germline, CDR1 is MNHEY and CDR2 is SVGEGT. The CDR3 is 16 amino acids. Deletions cut 0 bases from V and 0 bases from J, with 12 bases between. CDR3 in DNA: TGTGCCAGCAGTTACTCGAAGAGCGGGCCCTCCTACGAGCAGTACTTC. Translating it yields CASSYSKSGPSYEQYF.

A single count supports this clonotype. This may be a read error: a much more frequent sequence differs by one nucleotide. This chain joins TRBV20-1 and TRBJ2-2, with 10 bases aligning to TRBD1. The CDR3 covers 16 residues. The germline V gene encodes CDR1 DFQATT and CDR2 SNEGSKA (reference sequence). V lost 7 bases, J lost 5 bases, and 13 bases stayed unmatched. This CDR3 is CSVKTPTGGLTGELFF. CDR3 sequence (DNA): TGCAGTGTCAAAACGCCGACAGGGGGCCTGACCGGGGAGCTGTTTTTT.

This clonotype has ten or more counts. This sequence joins TRBV6-2 or TRBV6-3 and TRBJ2-3; D is unclear. The CDR3 extends over 11 amino acids. Germline CDR1 MNHEY, CDR2 SVGEGT. Trimming cost V 5 bases and J 4 bases, with 4 bases left between them. The CDR3 DNA reads as TGTGCCAGCAGTAAAGCAGATACGCAGTATTTT. It is translated as CASSKADTQYF.

This clonotype was detected ten times or more. This chain joins TRBV15 and TRBJ2-5; 7 bases line up with TRBD2. There are 18 residues in the CDR3. V trimming: 0 bases; J trimming: 3 bases; junction bases outside the gene matches: 13. In germline, CDR1 is LNHNV, CDR2 YYDKDF (reference sequence). The CDR3 region is CATSRDVSGLAAKETQYF. The CDR3 nucleotides read TGTGCCACCAGCAGAGATGTTAGTGGGCTAGCGGCGAAAGAGACCCAGTACTTC.

This clonotype has only a few counts. This chain connects TRBV19 to TRBJ2-3, with TRBD1 matching 9 bases. The CDR3 spans 14 residues. Per germline, CDR1 LNHDA and CDR2 SQIVND (reference sequence). J was trimmed by 5 bases and V by 5 bases; bases with no gene match: 5. Written as DNA, the CDR3 is TGTGCCAGTAGTGGTGGACAGGGGCTAGATACGCAGTATTTT. It is translated as CASSGGQGLDTQYF.

This clonotype came up many times. The chain joins TRBV20-1 to TRBJ1-2; tentative D call: TRBD1 (6 bases). Germline assignment: CDR1 DFQATT and CDR2 SNEGSKA (reference sequence). V lost 5 bases, J lost 5 bases, and 12 bases lay in between. The CDR3 has 12 residues. CDR3 coding DNA: TGCAGTGCTCGGACAGCCGGTTATGGCTACACCTTC. Translating it yields CSARTAGYGYTF.

The chain combines TRBV20-1 with TRBJ1-2; TRBD1 matches at 8 bases. From germline, CDR1 is DFQATT and CDR2 SNEGSKA (reference sequence). Losses at the gene ends were 6 bases for V and 4 bases for J; bases not matched to a gene: 4. This CDR3 has 12 amino acids. The CDR3 nucleotides are TGCAGTGCCCTGACAGGGGTCTATGGCTACACCTTC. Translation gives CSALTGVYGYTF.

In its sample, this clonotype was seen many times. The chain carries TRBV28 and TRBJ2-1; 9 nucleotides agree with TRBD2. The J segment lost 2 bases and the V segment lost 7 bases, leaving 18 bases of the junction unmatched. Germline values: CDR1 MDHEN, CDR2 SYDVKM. The CDR3 loop spans 19 amino acids. This CDR3 reads CASTGWGLAGRTTYNEQFF. The CDR3 DNA is TGTGCCAGCACGGGGTGGGGGCTAGCGGGAAGAACGACCTACAATGAGCAGTTCTTC.

As for this clonotype: Given the absence of the conserved phenylalanine or tryptophan at the CDR3 end, a read error is likely. This chain connects TRBV7-2 to TRBJ1-2, with D unresolved. Trimming removed 1 base at V and 5 bases at J, with 11 bases between. This CDR3 contains 14 residues. Per the germline V gene, CDR1 is SGHTA and CDR2 is FQGNSA. The CDR3 here is CASSLEMGGYGYTL. The CDR3 region has the DNA TGTGCCAGCAGCTTAGAGATGGGAGGTTATGGCTACACCCTC.

This clonotype occurred many times. The chain recombines TRBV29-1 with TRBJ2-7; D may match TRBD1 or TRBD2 (5 bases each). Trimming shortened V by 4 bases and J by 6 bases, and 10 bases separated the two germline ends. The CDR3 consists of 11 residues. From germline, CDR1 is SQVTM and CDR2 ANQGSEA. The CDR3 sequence: CSVGAGSEQYF. CDR3 sequence (DNA): TGCAGCGTTGGAGCAGGGAGCGAGCAGTACTTC.

About this clonotype itself: The junction and the germline gene differ at one end; a read error may be behind it. V is TRBV28 and J is TRBJ2-7; no clear D. CDR1 is MDHEN, CDR2 SYDVKM, per germline. This CDR3 is built from 11 residues. DNA of the CDR3: TGTGCTAGCAGGTCCCTTGGCGAGCAGTACTTC. Its translation is CASRSLGEQYF.

This clonotype was detected only a few times. This rearrangement joins TRBV28 to TRBJ2-1, with 8 bases fitting TRBD2. Germline V gene data show CDR1 as MDHEN and CDR2 as SYDVKM. This CDR3 contains 15 residues. The V and J ends lost 1 base and 10 bases, in that order; junction bases with no gene match: 9. The CDR3 region is CASSLSGLERGEQFF. The CDR3 DNA sequence: TGTGCCAGCAGTTTATCGGGACTAGAGCGGGGGGAGCAGTTCTTC.